This entry lists 20 T cell receptor beta chains sequenced from one sample in a study of T cells in Graves' hyperthyroidism and ophthalmopathy. From RNA transcripts, TCR beta CDR3 regions were amplified. The HTBI set primed first-round TCR CDR3 RT-PCR. TCRdb independently ran MiXCR on the multiplex PCR reads; one entry per CDR3 protein. The repertoire holds 250,000 to 300,000 distinct CDR3 sequences, around 13% seen once, with approximately 7.9% in the top ten. The specimen sequenced was blood. These TCRs come from a woman between 40 and 50 years old with Graves' hyperthyroidism.

This clonotype appeared many times. The chain carries TRBV6-1 and TRBJ2-5, with D possibly matching TRBD2 (6 bases). Germline CDR1 reads MNHNS; CDR2 reads SASEGT. The CDR3 covers 15 residues. Trimming removed 2 bases from V and 2 bases from J, with 12 bases in between. Written as DNA, the CDR3 is TGTGCCAGCAGTGAATACCGGGGGAGGCAAGAGACCCAGTACTTC. Its protein product is CASSEYRGRQETQYF.

The chain has TRBV19 and TRBJ2-7; a possible D gene is TRBD1 (6 bases). Trimming took off 4 bases at V and 2 bases at J, with 15 bases between the two ends. The CDR3 is 15 residues long. Per germline, CDR1 LNHDA and CDR2 SQIVND (reference sequence). CDR3 sequence: CASSTPTGLTYEQYF. CDR3 coding DNA: TGTGCCAGTAGTACCCCGACAGGTCTGACCTACGAGCAGTACTTC. Filled out from reference TRBV19 and TRBJ2-7, the complete variable domain reads DGGITQSPKYLFRKEGQNVTLSCEQNLNHDAMYWYRQDPGQGLRLIYYSQIVNDFQKGDIAEGYSVSREKKESFPLTVTSAQKNPTAFYLCASSTPTGLTYEQYFGPGTRLTVT.

A few counts support this clonotype. The V call is TRBV11-3, the J call TRBJ2-7, with no clear D. Trimming removed 5 bases from V and 1 base from J, with 6 bases in between. Germline CDR1 reads SGHNT; CDR2 reads YENEEA. The CDR3 is made up of 12 amino acids. CDR3 nucleotide sequence: TGTGCCAGCAGCGGAAATTCCTACGAGCAGTACTTC. It specifies CASSGNSYEQYF.

This clonotype was seen repeatedly, ten times or more. The chain recombines TRBV27 with TRBJ2-7; 11 bases agree with TRBD2. Trimming cost V 7 bases and J 6 bases; bases outside gene matches: 5. The CDR3 is 13 amino acids. From germline, CDR1 is MNHEY and CDR2 SMNVEV (reference sequence). CDR3 sequence (DNA): TGTGCCAGCAACCCCGGGACTAGCGGCGAGCAGTACTTC. It yields the protein CASNPGTSGEQYF.

This clonotype was seen repeatedly, ten times or more. This sequence joins TRBV7-9 and TRBJ2-5; D not certain. This CDR3 is built from 13 residues. The V gene's germline CDR1 is SEHNR and CDR2 FQNEAQ (reference sequence). Trimming removed 6 bases from V and 5 bases from J, with 13 bases in between. CDR3 region: CASRPSELETQYF. CDR3 coding DNA: TGTGCCAGCAGACCGAGCGAGCTGGAGACCCAGTACTTC.

This clonotype showed up just a few times. A much larger clone differs by one base, so this may be a read error. The chain recombines TRBV7-2 with TRBJ1-4; D is undetermined. The V gene's germline CDR1 is SGHTA and CDR2 FQGNSA. This CDR3 region has 13 residues. The DNA for the CDR3 is TGTGCCAGCAGCCAAAGCGGGAATGAAAAACTGCTTTTT. It specifies CASSQSGNEKLLF.

This clonotype was counted ten times or more. The rearrangement uses TRBV3-1 and TRBJ1-2; a weak D match, TRBD1 (5 bases). The germline CDR1 and CDR2 sequences are LGHDT and YNNKEL (reference sequence). This CDR3 is 16 amino acids long. V was pared by 0 bases and J by 5 bases, with 16 bases between. DNA for the CDR3: TGTGCCAGCAGCCAAGACTTGGCCGCTGGGGCTTATGGCTACACCTTC. Translating gives CASSQDLAAGAYGYTF.

This clonotype was seen at least ten times. The rearrangement uses TRBV12-3 or TRBV12-4 and TRBJ1-5; 10 nucleotides align to TRBD1. This CDR3 is built from 14 residues. Trimming took 1 base from V and 7 from J; bases not matched to a gene: 1. Written as DNA, the CDR3 is TGTGCCAGCAGTTTAGGGACAGGGGGACAGCCCCAGCATTTT. Its protein is CASSLGTGGQPQHF.

This clonotype has just a few counts. The rearrangement uses TRBV5-4 and TRBJ1-1, with a weak D call TRBD1 (5 bases). The V end lost 0 bases, the J end lost 7 bases, and 19 bases lay between the germline ends. This CDR3 region has 16 residues. Germline loops: CDR1 SGHNT, CDR2 YYREEE (reference sequence). CDR3 coding DNA: TGTGCCAGCAGCTTGGCGGGGGTTAGGGGAAATATTGAAGCTTTCTTT. Translated: CASSLAGVRGNIEAFF.

About this clonotype itself: One end of the junction fails to match germline, which may point to a read error. This chain links TRBV12-3 or TRBV12-4 with TRBJ2-1, with TRBD2 identical over 8 bases. The length of the CDR3 is 20 residues. The chain's CDR3 is CAGSGGAGASSWGSYNEQFF. CDR3 coding DNA: TGTGCCGGCAGTGGGGGAGCGGGAGCGTCCTCTTGGGGCTCCTACAATGAGCAGTTCTTC.

In its sample, this clonotype was seen many times. This chain links TRBV7-2 with TRBJ2-2; the match to TRBD2 covers 8 bases. The CDR3 sequence is 15 residues long. In germline, CDR1 is SGHTA, CDR2 FQGNSA. Germline trimming cut 7 bases from V and 7 bases from J; bases unmatched to any gene: 11. This CDR3 is CASKSPSGRSGELFF. Written as DNA, the CDR3 is TGTGCCAGCAAATCTCCTAGCGGGCGGAGCGGGGAGCTGTTTTTT.

This clonotype appeared a few times. This clone may be a read error of a much larger clone one base away. CDR3 protein: CASSLLGQGNGHTF. CDR3 coding DNA: TGTGCCAGCAGCTTGTTGGGACAGGGGAATGGCCACACCTTC. The V gene is TRBV11-2, the J gene TRBJ1-2, with 10 bases aligning to TRBD1. This CDR3 is built from 14 residues. Germline V gene data show CDR1 as SGHAT and CDR2 as FQNNGV.

The sample holds many counts of this clonotype. The chain uses TRBV12-3 or TRBV12-4 and TRBJ2-2; 16 nucleotides line up with TRBD2. CDR3 length equals 19 residues. Trimming took 1 base from V and 4 from J; bases not matched to a gene: 6. The CDR3 sequence: CASSLGGLAGGRITGELFF. The CDR3 DNA reads TGTGCCAGCAGTTTAGGGGGACTAGCGGGAGGGCGGATCACCGGGGAGCTGTTTTTT.

This clonotype was observed many times. This chain uses TRBV2 with TRBJ1-1, with no clear D. V gave up 2 bases and J gave up 4 bases, with 11 bases separating them. This CDR3 spans 14 amino acids. Germline V gives CDR1 SNHLY, CDR2 FYNNEI. The CDR3 loop reads CASSEHLLATEAFF. The DNA of the CDR3 is TGTGCCAGCAGTGAACACTTATTGGCCACTGAAGCTTTCTTT. Together with reference TRBV2 and TRBJ1-1, the CDR3 gives the full variable domain: EPEVTQTPSHQVTQMGQEVILRCVPISNHLYFYWYRQILGQKVEFLVSFYNNEISEKSEIFDDQFSVERPDGSNFTLKIRSTKLEDSAMYFCASSEHLLATEAFFGQGTRLTVV.

This clonotype was observed a few times. The chain carries TRBV12-3 or TRBV12-4 and TRBJ1-5; 8 bases are shared with TRBD1. The CDR3 is 13 residues long. Trimming removed 3 bases from V and 9 bases from J; junction bases left unmatched: 4. CDR3: CASSFAGGGPQHF. The CDR3 bases are TGTGCCAGCAGTTTTGCAGGGGGCGGGCCCCAGCATTTT.

There are many counts of this clonotype. The chain links TRBV28 to TRBJ1-4; D not resolved. Germline V gives CDR1 MDHEN, CDR2 SYDVKM. The V end was cut by 4 bases, the J end by 2 bases, with 8 bases between. The CDR3 contains 14 residues. CDR3 nucleotide sequence: TGTGCCAGCAGTTCCGGGATCACTAATGAAAAACTGTTTTTT. Its protein product is CASSSGITNEKLFF.

A remark on this clonotype: A read error is possible here, since a much larger clone lies one base away. The rearrangement joins TRBV5-1 to TRBJ2-7, with D maybe TRBD1 (6 bases). Trimming left V 7 bases short and J 2 bases short, with 13 bases between. The CDR3 length is 13 residues. Germline CDR1 SGHRS, CDR2 YFSETQ. The CDR3: CASRYRAAYEQYF. The CDR3 nucleotides are TGCGCCAGCCGCTACAGGGCGGCCTACGAGCAGTACTTC.

The rearrangement joins TRBV20-1 to TRBJ2-7; D is uncertain. V dropped 7 bases and J dropped 3 bases, with 13 bases sitting between them. Per the germline V gene, CDR1 is DFQATT and CDR2 is SNEGSKA (reference sequence). CDR3 length equals 12 residues. This CDR3 is CSVRSVNYEQYF. The CDR3 DNA reads as TGCAGTGTGCGAAGCGTTAACTACGAGCAGTACTTC.

This clonotype has more than one count but fewer than ten. The chain recombines TRBV4-1 with TRBJ2-7, with D unclear. V lost 1 base and J 0 bases, leaving 16 bases between the germline ends. This CDR3 comprises 17 residues. Per germline, CDR1 MGHRA and CDR2 YSYEKL. This CDR3 reads CASSQGEGTNPSYEQYF. CDR3 DNA: TGCGCCAGCAGCCAAGGAGAAGGCACAAACCCCTCCTACGAGCAGTACTTC.

V gene TRBV29-1 combines with J gene TRBJ2-3; D call uncertain. The CDR3 is made up of 13 amino acids. The germline V gene has CDR1 SQVTM and CDR2 ANQGSEA. Between the trimmed V and J ends, which lost 5 bases and 6 bases, there was a span of 15 bases. In nucleotides, the CDR3 is TGCAGCGTTCGGGTTCCTCAGTTGGATACGCAGTATTTT. Translation gives CSVRVPQLDTQYF.